The source of this TCR beta chain is a study of early T cells in non-severe SARS-CoV-2 infection. About the study: Unsorted whole blood bulk RNA was sequenced, with unpaired chains.

TCRdb passed the 5' RACE reads through MiXCR, listing each CDR3 protein once. The sample holds tens of thousands of distinct CDR3 sequences; about 6.1% are singletons and the top ten take around 5%. Ten or more counts support this clonotype. Sequenced here: whole blood, sampled at baseline. The sequence derives from an adult who was a healthcare worker with PCR-confirmed SARS-CoV-2 infection or an uninfected control (not recorded which).

Here the CDR3 reads CASSLARGVKNNEQFF. The CDR3 nucleotides read TGCGCCAGCAGCTTGGCGCGGGGGGTCAAAAACAATGAGCAGTTCTTC. The chain recombines TRBV5-1 with TRBJ2-1; 8 bases match TRBD2. Germline V gives CDR1 SGHRS, CDR2 YFSETQ. The CDR3 contains 16 residues. Trimming at V came to 0 bases and at J to 5 bases, leaving 7 bases not matched to a gene.